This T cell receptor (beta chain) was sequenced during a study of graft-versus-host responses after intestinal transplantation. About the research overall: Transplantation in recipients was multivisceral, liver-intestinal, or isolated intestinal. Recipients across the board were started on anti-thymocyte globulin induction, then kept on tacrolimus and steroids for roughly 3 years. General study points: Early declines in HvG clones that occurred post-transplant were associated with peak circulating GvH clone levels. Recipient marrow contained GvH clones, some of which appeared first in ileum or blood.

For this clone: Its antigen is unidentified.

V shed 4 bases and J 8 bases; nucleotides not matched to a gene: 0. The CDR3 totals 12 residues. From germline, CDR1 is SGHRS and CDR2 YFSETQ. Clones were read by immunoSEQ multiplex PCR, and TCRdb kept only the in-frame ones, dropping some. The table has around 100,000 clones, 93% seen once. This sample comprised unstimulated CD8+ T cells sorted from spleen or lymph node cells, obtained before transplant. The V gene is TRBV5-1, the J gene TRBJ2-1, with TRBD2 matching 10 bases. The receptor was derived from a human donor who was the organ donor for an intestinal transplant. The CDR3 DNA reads TGCGCCAGCAGCGGGACTAGCGATGAGCAGTTCTTC. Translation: CASSGTSDEQFF.